This passage covers 9 T cell receptor beta chains from one sample sequenced in a study of human T cells and chemical hapten exposure (dated by TCRdb to about 2021). Total RNA was extracted from unfractionated whole blood collected in Tempus Blood RNA tubes. Receptor libraries were prepared by 5' RACE. Sequenced using an Illumina MiSeq. TCRdb's own reprocessing of the public reads used fastp at Q25 and MiXCR and kept productive beta chains. Rows are unified per CDR3 protein, each entry keeping the most common DNA and genes. The sample includes under 150,000 distinct CDR3 sequences, with approximately 20% observed a single time. The biggest ten clones account for approximately 3% of the sample. Receptor source: a human donor in good health.

The CDR3 DNA sequence: TGTGCCAGCAGCTCCTCCCCGCTGGGCTCTGGGGCCAACGTCCTGACTTTC. Translation gives CASSSSPLGSGANVLTF. The V call is TRBV7-6, the J call TRBJ2-6, with unresolved D. Per the germline V gene, CDR1 is SGHVS and CDR2 is FNYEAQ. The CDR3 covers 17 residues. V shed 4 bases and J shed 0 bases, with 13 bases lying between them.

The chain links TRBV3-1 to TRBJ2-7; 12 bases match TRBD2. This CDR3 has 17 residues. Germline CDR1 is LGHDT and CDR2 is YNNKEL (reference sequence). V dropped 4 bases and J dropped 7; count of bases not matched to a gene: 14. In DNA form, the CDR3 reads TGTGCCAGCAGCCTTCGTTTAGCTAGCGGGAGGGCCGGGGAGCAGTACTTC. It yields the protein CASSLRLASGRAGEQYF.

This chain joins TRBV20-1 and TRBJ2-7, with 7 bases that match TRBD2. Per the germline V gene, CDR1 is DFQATT and CDR2 is SNEGSKA (reference sequence). This CDR3 is 14 amino acids long. J lost 4 bases, V lost 3 bases, and 9 bases had no gene match. CDR3 in amino acids: CSARGAGTTYEQYF. CDR3 DNA: TGCAGTGCTAGGGGAGCGGGGACCACTTACGAGCAGTACTTC.

About this clonotype itself: The CDR3 carries no conserved terminal phenylalanine or tryptophan, so it likely arises from a read error. V usage is TRBV6-1 and J usage is TRBJ1-1, with 8 nucleotides matching TRBD1. The CDR3 runs to 15 residues. Germline V gene data show CDR1 as MNHNS and CDR2 as SASEGT. The junction had 7 bases not matched to a gene; V was cut back by 2 bases and J by 5 bases. The CDR3 DNA reads TGTGCCAGCAGTGAACCGGGCAGGGGGCGAACTGAAGCTTTCCTT. This encodes CASSEPGRGRTEAFL.

The chain is built from TRBV6-5 and TRBJ1-6; a weak D match, TRBD1 (6 bases). Trimming removed 6 bases from V and 7 bases from J, with 31 bases in between. The germline V gene encodes CDR1 MNHEY and CDR2 SVGAGI. CDR3 length equals 20 residues. DNA for the CDR3: TGTGCCAGCAGCCTAAGGGTAAAGGGGTTTATGAGGGACAACAATTCACCCCTCCACTTT. Translation gives CASSLRVKGFMRDNNSPLHF.

Only a few counts were recorded for this clonotype. The V and J genes are TRBV11-1 and TRBJ1-1; no definite D call. The CDR3 has 14 amino acids. Germline CDR1 SGHAT, CDR2 FQDESV (reference sequence). V shed 5 bases and J shed 0 bases, with 10 bases lying between them. CDR3 coding DNA: TGTGCCAGCAGCCGCCTGAGAGTGAACACTGAAGCTTTCTTT. Translating gives CASSRLRVNTEAFF.

This sequence joins TRBV6-1 and TRBJ1-5; D may be TRBD1 (5 bases). Germline assignment: CDR1 MNHNS and CDR2 SASEGT. Trimming removed 6 bases at V and 3 bases at J, with 15 bases between. The CDR3 contains 15 residues. The CDR3 region is CASSLIGEVNQPQHF. CDR3 DNA sequence: TGTGCCAGCAGCCTGATAGGGGAAGTCAATCAGCCCCAGCATTTT.

V and J are TRBV28 and TRBJ2-7; D remains ambiguous. V lost 2 bases, J lost 6 bases, and 5 bases lay in between. CDR3 length: 11 residues. Germline V gives CDR1 MDHEN, CDR2 SYDVKM. CDR3 protein: CASSLQVEQYF. For the CDR3, the DNA is TGTGCCAGCAGTTTACAAGTCGAGCAGTACTTC.

This clonotype was seen more than once but under ten times. The chain employs TRBV6-5 and TRBJ2-4; D is perhaps TRBD1 (5 bases). The CDR3 contains 14 residues. Trimming stripped 10 bases from V and 0 bases from J, with 13 bases between. In germline, CDR1 is MNHEY, CDR2 SVGAGI. CDR3 sequence (DNA): TGTGCCACCCAGACAGACCCAGCCAAAAACATTCAGTACTTC. Its protein product is CATQTDPAKNIQYF.